The rows below give T cell receptor beta chains drawn from one sample of a study of cytomegalovirus exposure and HLA in healthy donors. Sequencing used immunoSEQ multiplex PCR; TCRdb keeps in-frame clones, though not all of them. Of approximately 190,000 clones listed, over 70% are singletons. The sequencing input was PBMCs. The receptors were gathered from a man in his fifties or sixties in good health and CMV-seronegative. CDR3s include the opening cysteine and the closing phenylalanine or tryptophan. D genes are given only for firm matches. Size is stated for part of the rows, as once, few or many counts, or as a class when the clone is expanded.

J: TRBJ1-4
size: NA
length: 15
D: TRBD1
V: TRBV27
CDR3: CASSFYRTGDEKLFF
DNA: TGTGCCAGCAGTTTTTATAGGACAGGGGACGAAAAACTGTTTTTT

J: TRBJ1-2
size: NA
length: 14
D: TRBD1
V: TRBV12-5
CDR3: CASGARQGASGYTF
DNA: TGTGCTAGTGGTGCAAGACAGGGGGCAAGTGGCTACACCTTC

J: TRBJ2-2
size: NA
length: 17
D: NA
V: TRBV5-1
CDR3: CASSSPPGILNTGELFF
DNA: TGCGCCAGCAGCTCGCCCCCGGGGATCCTCAACACCGGGGAGCTGTTTTTT

J: TRBJ1-2
size: NA
length: 14
D: NA
V: TRBV6-5
CDR3: CASSRGEFNYGYTF
DNA: TGTGCCAGCAGTCGTGGGGAGTTTAACTATGGCTACACCTTC

J: TRBJ2-7
size: once
length: 14
D: NA
V: TRBV7-9
CDR3: CASSLGSRYYEQYF
DNA: TGTGCCAGCAGCTTAGGATCGAGATACTACGAGCAGTACTTC

J: TRBJ2-6
size: once
length: 15
D: NA
V: TRBV15
CDR3: CATSHRDSGANVLTF
DNA: TGTGCCACCAGCCACAGGGACTCTGGGGCCAACGTCCTGACTTTC

J: TRBJ1-5
size: NA
length: 14
D: TRBD1
V: TRBV7-8
CDR3: CASSLGTGSQPQHF
DNA: TGTGCCAGCAGCTTAGGGACAGGGAGCCAGCCCCAGCATTTT

J: TRBJ2-7
size: NA
length: 17
D: TRBD2
V: TRBV19
CDR3: CASSVSSQAGDLYEQYF
DNA: TGTGCCAGTAGTGTGAGTTCGCAAGCGGGGGACCTCTACGAGCAGTACTTC

J: TRBJ2-2
size: NA
length: 16
D: TRBD1
V: TRBV7-9
CDR3: CASSPHGTGFDGELFF
DNA: TGTGCCAGCAGCCCGCACGGGACAGGGTTTGACGGGGAGCTGTTTTTT

J: TRBJ2-3
size: few
length: 15
D: TRBD1
V: TRBV19
CDR3: CASTTGQGEFDTQYF
DNA: TGTGCCAGTACCACGGGACAGGGCGAGTTCGATACGCAGTATTTT

J: TRBJ1-1
size: NA
length: 12
D: NA
V: TRBV10-3
CDR3: CAIGQMNTEAFF
DNA: TGTGCCATTGGGCAAATGAACACTGAAGCTTTCTTT

J: TRBJ2-2
size: NA
length: 13
D: NA
V: TRBV7-2
CDR3: CASSFRWTGELFF
DNA: TGTGCCAGCAGCTTTCGGTGGACCGGGGAGCTGTTTTTT

J: TRBJ1-1
size: NA
length: 13
D: NA
V: TRBV18
CDR3: CASSPRQNTEAFF
DNA: TGTGCCAGCTCACCAAGACAGAACACTGAAGCTTTCTTT

J: TRBJ1-5
size: NA
length: 15
D: NA
V: TRBV23-1
CDR3: CASRHGTHFYQPQHF
DNA: TGCGCCAGCAGACACGGGACACACTTTTATCAGCCCCAGCATTTT

J: TRBJ2-7
size: few
length: 13
D: NA
V: TRBV11-3
CDR3: CASSPRDNYEQYF
DNA: TGTGCCAGCAGCCCCCGGGACAACTACGAGCAGTACTTC

J: TRBJ2-1
size: NA
length: 15
D: NA
V: TRBV10-2
CDR3: CASSELGGTHNEQFF
DNA: TGCGCCAGCAGTGAGTTGGGGGGAACTCACAATGAGCAGTTCTTC

J: TRBJ1-4
size: NA
length: 18
D: TRBD1
V: TRBV7-9
CDR3: CASSTPGTGTSTNEKLFF
DNA: TGTGCCAGCAGCACGCCCGGGACAGGGACATCAACTAATGAAAAACTGTTTTTT

J: TRBJ2-2
size: NA
length: 14
D: TRBD2
V: TRBV5-5
CDR3: CATRLAITTGELFF
DNA: TGTGCCACTCGACTAGCTATAACGACCGGGGAGCTGTTTTTT

J: TRBJ2-3
size: NA
length: 15
D: TRBD1
V: TRBV5-1
CDR3: CASSTGTANTDTQYF
DNA: TGCGCCAGCAGCACCGGGACAGCAAACACAGATACGCAGTATTTT

J: TRBJ2-3
size: NA
length: 14
D: TRBD2
V: TRBV18
CDR3: CASSPGATGGTQYF
DNA: TGTGCCAGCTCACCAGGAGCTACGGGAGGTACGCAGTATTTT

J: TRBJ2-5
size: NA
length: 16
D: TRBD2
V: TRBV9
CDR3: CASSVSSGGAWETQYF
DNA: TGTGCCAGCAGCGTATCTAGCGGGGGGGCATGGGAGACCCAGTACTTC

J: TRBJ1-5
size: NA
length: 14
D: NA
V: TRBV5-1
CDR3: CASSPNEGNQPQHF
DNA: TGCGCCAGCAGCCCTAACGAGGGCAATCAGCCCCAGCATTTT

J: TRBJ2-5
size: once
length: 13
D: NA
V: TRBV10-3
CDR3: CAISGGASETQYF
DNA: TGTGCCATCAGTGGCGGGGCGTCGGAGACCCAGTACTTC

J: TRBJ2-7
size: NA
length: 14
D: TRBD1
V: TRBV7-9
CDR3: CASSPDRGNDEQYF
DNA: TGTGCCAGCAGCCCCGACAGGGGAAACGACGAGCAGTACTTC

J: TRBJ1-2
size: NA
length: 13
D: NA
V: TRBV19
CDR3: CASSVQATYGYTF
DNA: TGTGCCAGTAGTGTCCAGGCTACCTATGGCTACACCTTC

J: TRBJ2-3
size: NA
length: 17
D: NA
V: TRBV18
CDR3: CASSQLPQASSTDTQYF
DNA: TGTGCCAGCTCACAGCTCCCCCAGGCGTCTAGCACAGATACGCAGTATTTT

J: TRBJ2-6
size: NA
length: 15
D: NA
V: TRBV10-2
CDR3: CATAQGGNGANVLTF
DNA: TGCGCCACCGCCCAAGGAGGGAATGGGGCCAACGTCCTGACTTTC